The TCR beta chain under discussion was sequenced for a study of T cell responses to AZD1222 COVID-19 vaccine. Study at large: Recipients boosted at about 4 weeks or about 12 weeks are pooled. General study results and limits: After two AZD1222 doses, spike-specific TCR breadth and depth rose versus day 0. Baseline seropositivity occurred in only a handful of AZD1222 recipients. Among the donors, most were white British and more were female, and clonal diversity was possibly underestimated.

Germline CDR1 is MNHEY and CDR2 is SVGAGI. The ends were cut back, 4 bases at V and 1 base at J, with 8 bases in the middle. This CDR3 has 13 residues. Method: immunoSEQ multiplex PCR; TCRdb's copy keeps in-frame clones and lacks some. Here the sample spans about 68,000 clones, about nine tenths being singletons. With respect to this clone: No antigen is known for it.

This TCR was sampled from an adult in good health. The V and J genes are TRBV6-5 and TRBJ2-7, with D unresolved. The specimen comprised peripheral blood, sampled on day 0 of AZD1222 vaccination. The CDR3 nucleotides read TGTGCCAGCAGTTCCCCTCAATCCTACGAGCAGTACTTC. This codes for CASSSPQSYEQYF.